The 5 T cell receptor beta chains presented below share a single source sample, sequenced in a study of OX40 agonist ivuxolimab in advanced cancers. Sequencing was performed with immunoSEQ multiplex PCR; in TCRdb, only in-frame clones are kept and a portion is missing. The sample lists 25,000 to 40,000 clones; about four fifths were seen once. The input for sequencing was CD4+ or CD8+ T cells sorted from blood, taken in a trial of the OX40 agonist ivuxolimab. These receptor sequences come from an adult with an advanced solid tumor such as melanoma, head and neck, liver or kidney cancer.

The gene calls are TRBV7-9 and TRBJ2-1, with D maybe TRBD2 (6 bases). In germline, CDR1 is SEHNR, CDR2 FQNEAQ (reference sequence). The CDR3 runs to 12 residues. The ends were cut back, 7 bases at V and 9 bases at J, with 13 bases in the middle. As DNA, the CDR3 is TGTGCCAGCATGACACTAGCTGCTGAGCAGTTCTTC. This gives the protein CASMTLAAEQFF.

V is TRBV18 and J is TRBJ2-7; 11 nucleotides align to TRBD2. The CDR3 has 15 amino acids. The junction had 3 bases not matched to a gene; V was cut back by 5 bases and J by 0 bases. The germline gives CDR1 KGHSH, CDR2 LQKENI. In nucleotides, the CDR3 is TGTGCCAGCTCAACCGGGACTAGCGGCTCCTACGAGCAGTACTTC. It specifies CASSTGTSGSYEQYF.

By its share, this clone is medium-sized. The chain couples TRBV6-5 to TRBJ1-2, with TRBD1 matching over 8 bases. Germline assignment: CDR1 MNHEY and CDR2 SVGAGI. Germline trimming cut 2 bases from V and 3 bases from J; bases unmatched to any gene: 5. The CDR3 runs 15 residues. DNA for the CDR3: TGTGCCAGCAGTTACGCGGACAGGGTTGACTATGGCTACACCTTC. Its protein product is CASSYADRVDYGYTF.

This sequence joins TRBV30 and TRBJ2-1; possibly TRBD2 for D (6 bases). The CDR3 runs 13 residues. The germline gives CDR1 GTSNPN, CDR2 SVGIG (reference sequence). V dropped 0 bases and J dropped 5 bases, with 8 bases sitting between them. CDR3 bases: TGTGCCTGGAGTGTAGGAGGGCACAATGAGCAGTTCTTC. Protein product: CAWSVGGHNEQFF.

The chain joins TRBV2 to TRBJ2-1; 12 bases are a match to TRBD2. The germline gives CDR1 SNHLY, CDR2 FYNNEI. This CDR3 has 18 residues. The V and J ends lost 4 bases and 3 bases, in that order; junction bases with no gene match: 10. In DNA, the CDR3 is TGTGCCAGCAGTGGAGTGGGGGGACTAGCGGGTGACTACAATGAGCAGTTCTTC. It yields the protein CASSGVGGLAGDYNEQFF.